Below, 31 T cell receptor beta chains from the same sample are listed, as sequenced in a study of shared T cell receptors in the human thymus. Here immunoSEQ multiplex PCR was the method, and the copy in TCRdb shows in-frame clones only, minus some. The sample carries hundreds of thousands of clones, 70% to 90% recorded once. The same data also contributed to another study, on human thymus T cells.

The sequenced material came from thymocytes. Receptor source: a boy younger than two with a congenital heart defect.

The chain recombines TRBV6-1 with TRBJ2-3; D gene unclear. CDR1 is MNHNS, CDR2 SASEGT, per germline. V was shortened by 6 bases and J by 6 bases, with 13 bases between the two germline ends. This CDR3 is built from 13 residues. CDR3 sequence reads: CASSALPEDTQYF. CDR3 nucleotides: TGTGCCAGCAGCGCACTCCCGGAGGATACGCAGTATTTT.

V and J are TRBV11-2 and TRBJ1-4; D possibly corresponds to TRBD1 (5 bases). The length of the CDR3 is 16 residues. Germline V gives CDR1 SGHAT, CDR2 FQNNGV. The V end lost 0 bases, the J end lost 8 bases, and 16 bases lay between the germline ends. The CDR3 loop is CASSLDRRGVGEKLFF. The CDR3, as DNA: TGTGCCAGCAGCTTAGATCGACGGGGGGTTGGCGAAAAACTGTTTTTT.

The V gene is TRBV19, the J gene TRBJ1-1, with no clear D. The V end lost 4 bases, the J end lost 6 bases, and 6 bases lay between the germline ends. The CDR3 length is 11 residues. In germline, CDR1 is LNHDA, CDR2 SQIVND (reference sequence). The CDR3 nucleotides are TGTGCCAGTAGTAGGAGGGCTGAAGCTTTCTTT. Protein sequence: CASSRRAEAFF.

V is TRBV6-1 and J is TRBJ2-7; possibly TRBD2 for D (7 bases). V lost 4 bases and J lost 4, with 17 bases in between. The CDR3 contains 15 residues. CDR1 is MNHNS and CDR2 is SASEGT in the germline V gene. The CDR3 loop reads CASSVLGGGAYEQYF. CDR3 in DNA: TGTGCCAGCAGTGTCTTAGGGGGGGGAGCATACGAGCAGTACTTC.

The chain couples TRBV19 to TRBJ1-1, with D perhaps TRBD1 (5 bases). The germline gives CDR1 LNHDA, CDR2 SQIVND (reference sequence). The CDR3 sequence is 14 residues long. The germline V and J ends were trimmed by 0 bases and 1 base, with 6 bases remaining between them. CDR3 in amino acids: CASSIEGRNTEAFF. CDR3 sequence (DNA): TGTGCCAGTAGTATAGAGGGGCGGAACACTGAAGCTTTCTTT. Filled out from reference TRBV19 and TRBJ1-1, the complete variable domain reads DGGITQSPKYLFRKEGQNVTLSCEQNLNHDAMYWYRQDPGQGLRLIYYSQIVNDFQKGDIAEGYSVSREKKESFPLTVTSAQKNPTAFYLCASSIEGRNTEAFFGQGTRLTVV.

The chain carries TRBV11-2 and TRBJ2-7, with TRBD1 matching over 7 bases. This CDR3 has 17 amino acids. Germline values: CDR1 SGHAT, CDR2 FQNNGV. With V trimmed by 4 bases and J by 3 bases, 15 bases remained unmatched. CDR3 loop: CASSYLGTALRFYEQYF. The CDR3 nucleotides read TGTGCCAGCAGCTACCTCGGGACAGCCCTTAGGTTCTACGAGCAGTACTTC.

The chain links TRBV4-3 to TRBJ1-6, with a tentative D call TRBD1 (6 bases). The CDR3 is 14 residues long. From germline, CDR1 is LGHNA and CDR2 YSLEER. Trimming left V 2 bases short and J 7 bases short, with 9 bases between. This CDR3 is CASSQRTENSPLHF. CDR3 nucleotides: TGCGCCAGCAGCCAACGGACAGAGAATTCACCCCTCCACTTT.

This clone came up a few times. The V gene is TRBV4-1, the J gene TRBJ2-5, with 10 bases aligning to TRBD2. CDR1 and CDR2 from the germline V gene are MGHRA and YSYEKL. Trimming took 3 bases from V and 2 from J; bases not matched to a gene: 6. The CDR3 totals 16 residues. The CDR3 region is CASSHVRTSGQETQYF. CDR3 coding DNA: TGCGCCAGCAGCCACGTACGGACTAGCGGACAAGAGACCCAGTACTTC.

The chain has TRBV6-5 and TRBJ1-5; D is unresolved. Trimming shortened V by 4 bases and J by 2 bases, and 12 bases separated the two germline ends. The CDR3 length is 15 residues. The germline V gene encodes CDR1 MNHEY and CDR2 SVGAGI. CDR3 sequence reads: CASSSPGDGNQPQHF. The CDR3 nucleotides read TGTGCCAGCAGTTCCCCGGGAGATGGCAATCAGCCCCAGCATTTT.

This clone has a handful of counts. This chain connects TRBV4-1 to TRBJ1-2; D not certain. Trimming shortened V by 4 bases and J by 10 bases, and 16 bases separated the two germline ends. Per germline, CDR1 MGHRA and CDR2 YSYEKL. The CDR3 covers 13 residues. The CDR3 DNA follows: TGCGCCAGCAGCCCCGACGGGATGGGTGTCTACACCTTC. Translating gives CASSPDGMGVYTF.

The V and J genes are TRBV30 and TRBJ2-1; 10 bases line up with TRBD2. The CDR3 totals 17 residues. V shed 0 bases, J shed 5 bases, and the junction held 10 bases outside the gene matches. Per germline, CDR1 GTSNPN and CDR2 SVGIG (reference sequence). As DNA, the CDR3 is TGTGCCTGGAGTGTAGCGGGAGGGCCGTTTAGACACAATGAGCAGTTCTTC. Its translation: CAWSVAGGPFRHNEQFF.

This clone was seen only a few times. V gene TRBV19 combines with J gene TRBJ2-2; tentatively, D is TRBD1 (6 bases). The V end was cut by 4 bases, the J end by 0 bases, with 9 bases between. The CDR3 is 15 amino acids. Germline CDR1 is LNHDA and CDR2 is SQIVND (reference sequence). The CDR3 DNA reads TGTGCCAGTAGTAACCGGGACACGAACACCGGGGAGCTGTTTTTT. Its translation: CASSNRDTNTGELFF.

The gene calls are TRBV10-3 and TRBJ1-2; D call uncertain. From germline, CDR1 is ENHRY and CDR2 SYGVKD. CDR3 length: 12 amino acids. V was pared by 10 bases and J by 7 bases, with 16 bases between. The CDR3 is CATRAGVFGYTF. In nucleotides, the CDR3 is TGTGCCACTCGTGCCGGGGTTTTTGGCTACACCTTC.

This clone has a handful of counts. The chain couples TRBV13 to TRBJ2-7; a weak D match, TRBD1 (5 bases). Germline V gene data show CDR1 as PRHDT and CDR2 as FYEKMQ (reference sequence). This CDR3 region has 16 residues. V was shortened by 0 bases and J by 2 bases, with 14 bases between the two germline ends. CDR3 loop: CASSLGLRQGTYEQYF. CDR3 coding DNA: TGTGCCAGCAGCTTAGGCCTACGGCAGGGTACCTACGAGCAGTACTTC.

The chain uses TRBV7-9 and TRBJ2-7, with D perhaps matching TRBD2 (6 bases). This CDR3 has 15 residues. V was pared by 3 bases and J by 0 bases, with 12 bases between. Germline V gene sequence: CDR1 SEHNR, CDR2 FQNEAQ (reference sequence). The CDR3 coding sequence is TGTGCCAGCAGCTTTCCGGGGGAGCCCTCCTACGAGCAGTACTTC. It yields the protein CASSFPGEPSYEQYF.

The chain joins TRBV6-5 to TRBJ1-1, with D unresolved. Trimming removed 0 bases at V and 5 bases at J, with 13 bases between. This CDR3 has 15 amino acids. The germline V gene has CDR1 MNHEY and CDR2 SVGAGI. The CDR3 reads CASSYSRAPNTEAFF. DNA of the CDR3: TGTGCCAGCAGTTACTCGAGGGCGCCAAATACTGAAGCTTTCTTT.

This clone was detected once. The rearrangement links TRBV27 to TRBJ2-3; possible D gene TRBD1, 6 bases. V lost 8 bases to trimming and J lost 3 bases, with 15 bases between them. Looked up from germline, CDR1 is MNHEY and CDR2 is SMNVEV (reference sequence). This CDR3 is built from 14 residues. The CDR3 sequence: CASLGQGLTDTQYF. As DNA, the CDR3 is TGTGCCAGCTTGGGGCAGGGGCTTACAGATACGCAGTATTTT.

The chain is built from TRBV28 and TRBJ1-2; weak D call: TRBD1 (5 bases). Germline V gives CDR1 MDHEN, CDR2 SYDVKM. The CDR3 extends over 13 amino acids. V lost 5 bases to trimming and J lost 5 bases, with 12 bases between them. CDR3 protein: CASSPEQAYGYTF. DNA for the CDR3: TGTGCCAGCAGTCCTGAACAGGCGTATGGCTACACCTTC.

The sample holds a few counts of this clone. The rearrangement links TRBV19 to TRBJ1-4; D ambiguous. The germline V gene has CDR1 LNHDA and CDR2 SQIVND (reference sequence). The V and J ends lost 4 bases and 6 bases respectively, with 12 bases between them. CDR3 size: 14 residues. The CDR3 DNA follows: TGTGCCAGTAGTAGAGGGCAGCCGGATGAAAAACTGTTTTTT. It is translated as CASSRGQPDEKLFF.

The CDR3 loop is CASSVDVGGGETQYF. CDR3 bases: TGTGCCAGCAGCGTAGACGTAGGGGGGGGAGAGACCCAGTACTTC. This chain uses TRBV9 with TRBJ2-5; weak D call: TRBD2 (7 bases). Germline CDR1 and CDR2: SGDLS and YYNGEE. V was pared by 0 bases and J by 4 bases, with 13 bases between. The CDR3 runs to 15 residues.

The chain has TRBV7-3 and TRBJ2-5, with D possibly matching TRBD1 (7 bases). Between the trimmed V and J ends, which lost 7 bases and 4 bases, there was a span of 19 bases. Per germline, CDR1 SGHTA and CDR2 FQGTGA. This CDR3 has 15 amino acids. CDR3 nucleotides: TGTGCCAGCACCCTGGAGGGGGCTCGGGGAGAGACCCAGTACTTC. It codes for CASTLEGARGETQYF.

V and J are TRBV27 and TRBJ2-1; TRBD2 agrees at 7 bases. Germline V gives CDR1 MNHEY, CDR2 SMNVEV (reference sequence). V lost 2 bases to trimming and J lost 7 bases; unmatched junction nucleotides: 17. The CDR3 spans 18 residues. CDR3 region: CASSLTPPTSYQGNEQFF. CDR3 DNA sequence: TGTGCCAGCAGTTTAACACCCCCGACTAGCTACCAAGGGAATGAGCAGTTCTTC.

This sequence joins TRBV14 and TRBJ1-2; maybe TRBD1 (5 bases). Per germline, CDR1 SGHDN and CDR2 FVKESK. The V and J ends lost 3 bases and 7 bases respectively, with 12 bases between them. This CDR3 contains 13 residues. The CDR3 spells CASSHQQGFGYTF. CDR3 sequence (DNA): TGTGCCAGCAGCCATCAGCAGGGTTTTGGCTACACCTTC.

The chain uses TRBV6-6 and TRBJ2-7, with 8 bases that match TRBD2. CDR1 MNHNY and CDR2 SVGAGI come from the germline V gene (reference sequence). The CDR3 contains 12 residues. The ends lost 7 bases at V and 5 bases at J; junction bases unmatched: 4. Here the CDR3 DNA reads TGTGCCAGCACAGCGGGAGTGGACGAGCAGTACTTC. This gives the protein CASTAGVDEQYF.

The V call is TRBV5-1, the J call TRBJ2-2; the match to TRBD1 covers 10 bases. This CDR3 has 18 amino acids. Trimming at V came to 6 bases and at J to 0 bases, leaving 11 bases not matched to a gene. Germline lookup yields CDR1 SGHRS and CDR2 YFSETQ. The CDR3 sequence is CASNRDRGTTTNTGELFF. The CDR3, as DNA: TGCGCCAGCAACCGGGACAGGGGAACGACCACGAACACCGGGGAGCTGTTTTTT.

The chain joins TRBV2 to TRBJ2-5; 10 bases line up with TRBD1. CDR3 length: 15 amino acids. V lost 8 bases and J lost 5; bases outside the gene matches: 11. Germline loops: CDR1 SNHLY, CDR2 FYNNEI. CDR3 in DNA: TGTGCCAGCCGTCACGACAGGGGGCGCGGGGAGACCCAGTACTTC. It specifies CASRHDRGRGETQYF.

In regard to this clone: An end of the junction does not agree with germline; a read error may underlie this. This chain joins TRBV5-6 and TRBJ1-5; TRBD1 might be the D (5 bases). From germline, CDR1 is SGHDT and CDR2 YYEEEE. The CDR3 runs 17 residues. The CDR3 nucleotides are TGTGCCAGCAGCTGTGGGAGGGACGGTGGCTTGAATGAGCCTCAGCATTTT. Its translation: CASSCGRDGGLNEPQHF.

The gene calls are TRBV5-6 and TRBJ2-3, with a weak D call TRBD1 (6 bases). Germline V gene sequence: CDR1 SGHDT, CDR2 YYEEEE. V was shortened by 3 bases and J by 2 bases, with 16 bases between the two germline ends. CDR3 size: 16 residues. Here the CDR3 DNA reads TGTGCCAGCAGCTGGACTCCGGGACACCCCACAGATACGCAGTATTTT. Translating gives CASSWTPGHPTDTQYF.

The sample holds a few counts of this clone. The V call is TRBV5-4, the J call TRBJ1-2; 7 nucleotides align to TRBD1. The CDR3 contains 15 residues. The ends lost 5 bases at V and 5 bases at J; junction bases unmatched: 12. Looked up from germline, CDR1 is SGHNT and CDR2 is YYREEE (reference sequence). The CDR3 DNA reads TGTGCCAGCAGAAATAGACAGGGAAGAAAGTATGGCTACACCTTC. Encoded protein: CASRNRQGRKYGYTF. Drawing the rest from reference TRBV5-4 and TRBJ1-2, the complete variable domain is ETGVTQSPTHLIKTRGQQVTLRCSSQSGHNTVSWYQQALGQGPQFIFQYYREEENGRGNFPPRFSGLQFPNYSSELNVNALELDDSALYLCASRNRQGRKYGYTFGSGTRLTVV.

The chain links TRBV2 to TRBJ2-7; possible D gene TRBD2, 6 bases. Germline V gene data show CDR1 as SNHLY and CDR2 as FYNNEI. Deletions cut 4 bases from V and 2 bases from J, with 12 bases between. The CDR3 sequence is 14 residues long. The CDR3 loop is CASSVPSAAYEQYF. In DNA, the CDR3 is TGTGCCAGCAGTGTCCCTAGCGCCGCCTACGAGCAGTACTTC.

This sequence joins TRBV28 and TRBJ1-2; 7 nucleotides align to TRBD1. CDR1 is MDHEN, CDR2 SYDVKM, per germline. With V trimmed by 7 bases and J by 6 bases, 5 bases remained unmatched. CDR3 size: 12 residues. The CDR3 loop reads CASNGTDDGYTF. CDR3 DNA sequence: TGTGCCAGCAACGGGACAGACGATGGCTACACCTTC.